These T cell receptor beta chains were read from a single sample in a study of blood T cell repertoires in COVID-19. Only in-frame clones appear in the TCRdb table, and some are missing; sequencing was by immunoSEQ multiplex PCR. The data show about 180,000 clones, with around 88% seen just once and roughly 3.7% held by the top ten. Specimen: peripheral blood. These receptors were obtained from a woman in her thirties with acute or convalescent COVID-19. Both conserved end residues are part of each CDR3. D genes are given only for firm matches. The size of a clone is reported for some rows only, either as once, few or many, or as a class for expanded clones.

-	TRBD1	TRBJ1-4	TRBV9	CASSGGQGLFNEKLFF	TGTGCCAGCAGCGGGGGACAGGGCCTTTTTAATGAAAAACTGTTTTTT
-	-	TRBJ1-5	TRBV5-6	CASSFGASQPQHF	TGTGCCAGCAGCTTTGGGGCCTCCCAGCCCCAGCATTTT
-	TRBD1	TRBJ2-3	TRBV5-1	CASSLGGQGYTDTQYF	TGCGCCAGCAGCTTGGGGGGACAGGGTTATACAGATACGCAGTATTTT
few	-	TRBJ2-1	TRBV27	CASSYGEHNEQFF	TGTGCCAGCAGTTACGGGGAGCACAATGAGCAGTTCTTC
-	-	TRBJ2-4	TRBV5-6	CASSFGNIQYF	TGTGCCAGCAGCTTCGGAAACATTCAGTACTTC
-	TRBD2	TRBJ2-1	TRBV28	CATRLAGYNEQFF	TGTGCCACCCGACTAGCGGGCTACAATGAGCAGTTCTTC
-	-	TRBJ2-1	TRBV6-4	CASSSGPVGPYNEQFF	TGTGCCAGCAGCAGCGGGCCCGTTGGCCCCTACAATGAGCAGTTCTTC
-	TRBD1	TRBJ1-4	TRBV29-1	CSVEGQQNEKLFF	TGCAGCGTTGAGGGACAGCAGAATGAAAAACTGTTTTTT
-	-	TRBJ1-1	TRBV28	CASSPGTGTEAFF	TGTGCCAGCAGTCCGGGGACTGGAACTGAAGCTTTCTTT
-	-	TRBJ2-1	TRBV2	CASTPTSRYNEQFF	TGTGCCAGCACTCCGACTAGTAGGTACAATGAGCAGTTCTTC
-	-	TRBJ2-3	TRBV4-1	CASSQDGHPSTDTQYF	TGCGCCAGCAGCCAAGATGGGCACCCTAGCACAGATACGCAGTATTTT
once	-	TRBJ1-2	TRBV6-5	CASKGIAGPRYGYTF	TGTGCCAGCAAGGGGATCGCAGGGCCGCGCTATGGCTACACCTTC
-	-	TRBJ2-5	TRBV13	CASSIRPSRGETQYF	TGTGCCAGCAGCATCCGACCCTCCAGGGGAGAGACCCAGTACTTC
-	-	TRBJ2-1	TRBV20-1	CSASVGLADEQFF	TGCAGTGCTAGTGTGGGACTCGCGGATGAGCAGTTCTTC
-	TRBD1	TRBJ2-7	TRBV28	CATRDSSYEQYF	TGTGCTACCCGGGACAGCTCCTACGAGCAGTACTTC
-	TRBD1	TRBJ2-5	TRBV24-1	CATSDPRQGAETQYF	TGTGCCACCAGTGATCCAAGACAGGGGGCAGAGACCCAGTACTTC
-	TRBD1	TRBJ1-1	TRBV18	CASSPLTGGNTEAFF	TGTGCCAGCTCACCATTGACAGGGGGCAACACTGAAGCTTTCTTT